This TCR beta chain was obtained from a study of blood T cell repertoires in COVID-19. Looking at the study overall: Whether acute or convalescent, the COVID-19 samples came from the United States, Italy and Spain.

Profiling relied on immunoSEQ multiplex PCR, and the TCRdb table lists in-frame clones only, not all of them. The table lists some 180,000 clones, about 80% of them singletons. This CDR3 has 13 residues. CDR1 is ENHRY and CDR2 is SYGVKD in the germline V gene. V dropped 2 bases and J dropped 11; count of bases not matched to a gene: 7. The receptor was isolated from a woman aged 45-60 years with active or convalescent COVID-19. The chain employs TRBV10-3 and TRBJ1-1; 8 bases match TRBD1. The sample taken for sequencing was peripheral blood. DNA of the CDR3: TGTGCCATCAGTGAGACCCAGGGGGCCGCCGCTTTCTTT. This codes for CAISETQGAAAFF.